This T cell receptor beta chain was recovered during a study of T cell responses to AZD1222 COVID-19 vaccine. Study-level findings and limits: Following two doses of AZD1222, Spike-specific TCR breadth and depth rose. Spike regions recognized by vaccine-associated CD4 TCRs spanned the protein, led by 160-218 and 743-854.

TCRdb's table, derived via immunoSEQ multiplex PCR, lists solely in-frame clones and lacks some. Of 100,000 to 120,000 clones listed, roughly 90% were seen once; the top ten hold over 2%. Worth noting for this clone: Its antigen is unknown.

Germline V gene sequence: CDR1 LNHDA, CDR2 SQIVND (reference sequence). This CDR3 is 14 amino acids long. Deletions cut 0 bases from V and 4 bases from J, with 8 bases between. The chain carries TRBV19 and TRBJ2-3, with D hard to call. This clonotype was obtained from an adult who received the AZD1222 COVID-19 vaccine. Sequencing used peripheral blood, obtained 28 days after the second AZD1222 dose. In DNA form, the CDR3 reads TGTGCCAGTAGTATAGATAGTCGAGCAGATACGCAGTATTTT. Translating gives CASSIDSRADTQYF.